This TCR beta chain appears in the sequencing data of a study of molecular identifiers for immune sequencing clone quantification. General study points: Over 99% of effector molecules, but under 1% in naive cells, were held by clones with more than 20 RNA copies.

One entry per CDR3 protein, called by TCRdb with MiXCR from the PCR reads. The table shows 460,000 or so distinct CDR3 sequences, with roughly 26% occurring only once. The CDR3 covers 12 residues. Per the germline V gene, CDR1 is SEHNR and CDR2 is FQNEAQ (reference sequence). The V end was cut by 6 bases, the J end by 6 bases, with 10 bases between. In its sample, this clonotype was seen many times. What it binds is not known. This chain links TRBV7-9 with TRBJ2-3; D not resolved. This TCR came from a human donor in good health. Some libraries in this study had Jurkat cell RNA spiked in. The sample was naive CD8+ T cells from blood, with Jurkat cell RNA spiked in. Sample subset: FACS-sorted CD8+CD4-CCR7+CD45RA+ naive T cells. The CDR3 DNA reads TGTGCCAGCAGGCAAATGGCGGATACGCAGTATTTT. As protein: CASRQMADTQYF. Supplemented by reference TRBV7-9 and TRBJ2-3, the full variable domain reads DTGVSQNPRHKITKRGQNVTFRCDPISEHNRLYWYRQTLGQGPEFLTYFQNEAQLEKSRLLSDRFSAERPKGSFSTLEIQRTEQGDSAMYLCASRQMADTQYFGPGTRLTVL.